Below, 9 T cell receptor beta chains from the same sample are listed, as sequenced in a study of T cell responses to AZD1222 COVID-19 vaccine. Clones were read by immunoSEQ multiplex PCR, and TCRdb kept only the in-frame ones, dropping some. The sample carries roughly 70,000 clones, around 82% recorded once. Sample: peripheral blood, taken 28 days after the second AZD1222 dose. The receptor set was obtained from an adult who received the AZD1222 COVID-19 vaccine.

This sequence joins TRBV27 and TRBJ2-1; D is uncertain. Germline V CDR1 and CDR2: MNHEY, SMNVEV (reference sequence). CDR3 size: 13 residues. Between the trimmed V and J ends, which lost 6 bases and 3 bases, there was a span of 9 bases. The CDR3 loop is CASSPNGYNEQFF. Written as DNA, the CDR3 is TGTGCCAGCAGCCCCAACGGCTACAATGAGCAGTTCTTC.

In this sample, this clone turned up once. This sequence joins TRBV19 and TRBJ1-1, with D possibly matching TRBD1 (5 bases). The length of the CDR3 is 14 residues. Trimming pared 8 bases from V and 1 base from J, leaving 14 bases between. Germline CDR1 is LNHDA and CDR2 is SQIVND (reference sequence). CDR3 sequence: CASFRAGPNTEAFF. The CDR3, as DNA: TGTGCCAGTTTTCGGGCAGGGCCGAACACTGAAGCTTTCTTT. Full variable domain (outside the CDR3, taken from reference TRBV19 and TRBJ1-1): DGGITQSPKYLFRKEGQNVTLSCEQNLNHDAMYWYRQDPGQGLRLIYYSQIVNDFQKGDIAEGYSVSREKKESFPLTVTSAQKNPTAFYLCASFRAGPNTEAFFGQGTRLTVV.

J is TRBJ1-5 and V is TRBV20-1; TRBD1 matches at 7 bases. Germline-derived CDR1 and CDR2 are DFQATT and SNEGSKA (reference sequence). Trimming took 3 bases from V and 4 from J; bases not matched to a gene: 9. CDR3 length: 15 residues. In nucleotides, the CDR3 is TGCAGTGCTAGTACCAGGCCAGGGGGGAATCAGCCCCAGCATTTT. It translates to CSASTRPGGNQPQHF.

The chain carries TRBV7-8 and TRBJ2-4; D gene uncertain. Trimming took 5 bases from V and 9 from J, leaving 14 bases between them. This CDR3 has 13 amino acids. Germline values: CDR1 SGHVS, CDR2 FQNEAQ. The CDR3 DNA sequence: TGTGCCAGCAGCACCGGCGAGCTGGGCATTCAGTACTTC. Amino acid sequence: CASSTGELGIQYF.

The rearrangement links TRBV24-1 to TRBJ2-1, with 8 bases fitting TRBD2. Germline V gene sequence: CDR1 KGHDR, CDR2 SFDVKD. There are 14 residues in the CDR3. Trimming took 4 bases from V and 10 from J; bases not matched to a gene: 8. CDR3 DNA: TGTGCCACCAGTGACTCGGACGTAGCGGGAGAGCAGTTCTTC. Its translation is CATSDSDVAGEQFF.

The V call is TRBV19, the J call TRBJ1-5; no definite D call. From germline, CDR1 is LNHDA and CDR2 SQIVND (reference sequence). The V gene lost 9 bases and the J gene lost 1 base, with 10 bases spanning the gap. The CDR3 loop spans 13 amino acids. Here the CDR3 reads CASRGSSNQPQHF. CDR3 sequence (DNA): TGTGCCAGCCGAGGCAGCAGCAATCAGCCCCAGCATTTT.

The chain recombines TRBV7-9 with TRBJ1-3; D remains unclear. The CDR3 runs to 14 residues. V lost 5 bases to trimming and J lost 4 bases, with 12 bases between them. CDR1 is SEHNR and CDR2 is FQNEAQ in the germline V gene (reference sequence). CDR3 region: CASSPDFNGNTIYF. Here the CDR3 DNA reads TGTGCCAGCAGCCCAGACTTTAACGGAAACACCATATATTTT. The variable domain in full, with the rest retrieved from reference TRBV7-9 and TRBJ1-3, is DTGVSQNPRHKITKRGQNVTFRCDPISEHNRLYWYRQTLGQGPEFLTYFQNEAQLEKSRLLSDRFSAERPKGSFSTLEIQRTEQGDSAMYLCASSPDFNGNTIYFGEGSWLTVV.

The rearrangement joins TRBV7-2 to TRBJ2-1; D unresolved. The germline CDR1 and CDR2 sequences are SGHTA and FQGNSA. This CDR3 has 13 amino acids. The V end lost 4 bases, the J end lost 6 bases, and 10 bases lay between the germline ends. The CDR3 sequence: CASSSPIPNEQFF. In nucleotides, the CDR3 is TGTGCCAGCAGCTCCCCCATCCCCAATGAGCAGTTCTTC.

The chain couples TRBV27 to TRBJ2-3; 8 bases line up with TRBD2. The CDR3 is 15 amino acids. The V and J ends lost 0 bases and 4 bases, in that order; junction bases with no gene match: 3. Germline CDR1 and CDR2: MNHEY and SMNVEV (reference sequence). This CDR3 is CASSLSILAADTQYF. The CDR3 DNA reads TGTGCCAGCAGTTTATCGATACTAGCGGCAGATACGCAGTATTTT.